The 3 T cell receptor beta chains below all came from one sample that was sequenced in a study of CD8 T cells in ankylosing spondylitis. TCRdb processed the 5' RACE reads anew with MiXCR; each CDR3 protein has one entry. This table holds 380,000 or so distinct CDR3 sequences, 20% to 25% found once. Sequencing input: blood, either unsorted or a sorted T cell fraction (not recorded which). These receptors came from a male donor with ankylosing spondylitis or in good health (not recorded which).

This clonotype was counted at least ten times. The chain uses TRBV5-1 and TRBJ2-1; a weak D match, TRBD1 (5 bases). The CDR3 loop spans 13 amino acids. V lost 2 bases and J 4 bases, leaving 7 bases between the germline ends. Germline-derived CDR1 and CDR2 are SGHRS and YFSETQ. CDR3 loop: CASSFDRYNEQFF. DNA for the CDR3: TGCGCCAGCAGCTTTGACAGATACAATGAGCAGTTCTTC. Full variable domain (missing parts from reference TRBV5-1 and TRBJ2-1): KAGVTQTPRYLIKTRGQQVTLSCSPISGHRSVSWYQQTPGQGLQFLFEYFSETQRNKGNFPGRFSGRQFSNSRSEMNVSTLELGDSALYLCASSFDRYNEQFFGPGTRLTVL.

This chain connects TRBV20-1 to TRBJ1-1, with unresolved D. Germline V gene sequence: CDR1 DFQATT, CDR2 SNEGSKA (reference sequence). Trimming took off 0 bases at V and 6 bases at J, with 11 bases between the two ends. This CDR3 comprises 13 residues. CDR3 residues: CSARDRALPEAFF. CDR3 nucleotide sequence: TGCAGTGCTAGAGATCGAGCGTTACCTGAAGCTTTCTTT.

This clonotype has ten or more counts. The V and J genes are TRBV4-2 and TRBJ2-7; D is unresolved. V was shortened by 0 bases and J by 2 bases, with 5 bases between the two germline ends. Germline V gene data show CDR1 as LGHNA and CDR2 as YNFKEQ. CDR3 length: 13 residues. The CDR3 here is CASSQDAPYEQYF. The CDR3 DNA reads TGTGCCAGCAGCCAAGATGCCCCCTACGAGCAGTACTTC.